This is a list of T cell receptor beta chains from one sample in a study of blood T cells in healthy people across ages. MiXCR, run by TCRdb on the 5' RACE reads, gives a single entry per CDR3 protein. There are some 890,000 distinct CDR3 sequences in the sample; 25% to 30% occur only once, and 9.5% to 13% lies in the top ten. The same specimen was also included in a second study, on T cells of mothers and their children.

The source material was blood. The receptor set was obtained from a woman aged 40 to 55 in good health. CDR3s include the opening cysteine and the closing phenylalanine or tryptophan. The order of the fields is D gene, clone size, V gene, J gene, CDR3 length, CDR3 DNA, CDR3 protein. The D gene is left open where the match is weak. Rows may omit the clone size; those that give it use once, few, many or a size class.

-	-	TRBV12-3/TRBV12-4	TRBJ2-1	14	TGTGCCAGCAGTTTAGGAGGCTTTTTCGATGAGCAGTTCTTC	CASSLGGFFDEQFF
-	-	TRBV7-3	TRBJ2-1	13	TGTGCCCGCAGCCCCGGGCCAGGCAATGAGCAGTTCTTC	CARSPGPGNEQFF
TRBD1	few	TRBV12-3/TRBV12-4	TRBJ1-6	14	TGTGCCAGCAGTTCACAGGGGGATAGTTCACCCCTCCACTTT	CASSSQGDSSPLHF
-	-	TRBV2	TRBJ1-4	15	TGTGCCAGCAGTGAAGAGGGGCGCGGGGATGAAAAACTGTTTTTT	CASSEEGRGDEKLFF
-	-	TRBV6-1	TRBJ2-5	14	TGTGCCAGCAGTGCCGCCCGGAACCAAGAGACCCAGTACTTC	CASSAARNQETQYF
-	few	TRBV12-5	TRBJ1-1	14	TGTGCTAGTGGTTTGGAGGGGATGGACACTGAAGCTTTCTTT	CASGLEGMDTEAFF
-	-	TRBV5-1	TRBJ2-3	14	TGCGCCAGCAGCCCGGGGGAGGCGAGAGATACGCAGTATTTT	CASSPGEARDTQYF
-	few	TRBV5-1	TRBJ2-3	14	TGCGCCAGCAGGCCGGGACAAAACACGGATACGCAGTATTTT	CASRPGQNTDTQYF
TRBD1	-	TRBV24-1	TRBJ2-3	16	TGTGCCACCAGTGATTTGGGGACAGGGATTACAGATACGCAGTATTTT	CATSDLGTGITDTQYF
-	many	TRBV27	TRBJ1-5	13	TGTGCCAGCAGCTCTGGGAGCAATCAGCCCCAGCATTTT	CASSSGSNQPQHF
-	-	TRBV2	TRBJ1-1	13	TGTGCCAGCAGTGATCCCAGGGACACTGAAGCTTTCTTT	CASSDPRDTEAFF
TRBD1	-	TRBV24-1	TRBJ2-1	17	TGTGCCACCAGTGATCAGACCGGGACAGGTTGGTACAATGAGCAGTTCTTC	CATSDQTGTGWYNEQFF
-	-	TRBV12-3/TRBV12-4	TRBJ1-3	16	TGTGCCAGCAGCCCCCGGGACACTTTCTCTGGAAACACCATATATTTT	CASSPRDTFSGNTIYF
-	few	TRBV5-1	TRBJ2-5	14	TGCGCCAGCAGCTTGCGCGGGGGCCCCGAGACCCAGTACTTC	CASSLRGGPETQYF
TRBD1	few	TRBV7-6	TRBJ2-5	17	TGTGCCAGCAGCTTTTCGGCGGGGACAGGGGTCTACAATGAGCAGTACTTC	CASSFSAGTGVYNEQYF
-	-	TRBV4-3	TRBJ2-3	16	TGCGCCAGCAGCCAAGTCACAGCCCTTGGCACAGATACGCAGTATTTT	CASSQVTALGTDTQYF
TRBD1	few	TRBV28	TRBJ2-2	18	TGTGCCAGCAGTTTCGGTCTACCGGGACAGGGAAACACCGGGGAGCTGTTTTTT	CASSFGLPGQGNTGELFF
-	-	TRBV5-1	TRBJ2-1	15	TGCGCCAGCAGCCAGGGAGTAGGATCCTACAATGAGCAGTTCTTC	CASSQGVGSYNEQFF
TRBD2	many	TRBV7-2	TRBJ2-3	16	TGTGCCAGCAGCGACCGGACTAGCGGGGCCTTCGGGACGCAGTATTTT	CASSDRTSGAFGTQYF
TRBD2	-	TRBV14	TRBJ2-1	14	TGTGCCGGCAGTGCAGCGGGGACCTACAATGAGCAGTTCTTC	CAGSAAGTYNEQFF
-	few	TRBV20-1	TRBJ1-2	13	TGCAGTGCTAGTGGGGGTCCTAACTATGGCTACACCTTC	CSASGGPNYGYTF
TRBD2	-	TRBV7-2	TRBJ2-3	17	TGTGCCAGCAGCTTAGCGGATAGCGGGGCGAACACAGATACGCAGTATTTT	CASSLADSGANTDTQYF
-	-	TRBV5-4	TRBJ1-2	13	TGTGCCAGCATCCGTAGGGGGGACTATGGCTACACCTTC	CASIRRGDYGYTF
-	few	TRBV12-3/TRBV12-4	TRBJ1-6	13	TGTGCCAGCAGTACCAGAGTCCATTCACCCCTCCACTTT	CASSTRVHSPLHF
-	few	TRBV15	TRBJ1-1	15	TGTGCCACCAGCAGAGATGCGTTACAAGGGGATGAAGCTTTCTTT	CATSRDALQGDEAFF
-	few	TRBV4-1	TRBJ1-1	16	TGCGCCAGCAGCCAAGAGGGTCGGAACTATAGACGAGAAGCTTTCTTT	CASSQEGRNYRREAFF
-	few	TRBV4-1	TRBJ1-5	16	TGCGCCAGCAGCCAAAGACCAGGGATGGTCGATCAGCCCCAGCATTTT	CASSQRPGMVDQPQHF
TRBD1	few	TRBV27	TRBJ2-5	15	TGTGCCAGCAGTCAGGGACAGGGCTCCTGGGAGACCCAGTACTTC	CASSQGQGSWETQYF
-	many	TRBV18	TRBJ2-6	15	TGTGCCAGCTCACCAGATGGGGTTGGGGCCAACGTCCTGACTTTC	CASSPDGVGANVLTF
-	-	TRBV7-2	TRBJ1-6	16	TGTGCCAGCAGCTTAGCGATCGGGTTTGGCAATTCACCCCTCCACTTT	CASSLAIGFGNSPLHF
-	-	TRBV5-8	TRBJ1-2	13	TGTGCCAGCAAGGCGGTGGAAGACTATGGCTACACCTTC	CASKAVEDYGYTF
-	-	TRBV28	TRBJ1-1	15	TGTGCCAGCAGTTGGCCCGACCGATCTAACACTGAAGCTTTCTTT	CASSWPDRSNTEAFF
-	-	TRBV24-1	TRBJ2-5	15	TGTGCCACCAGTGATTTGACAGGTTCCGGCGAGACCCAGTACTTC	CATSDLTGSGETQYF
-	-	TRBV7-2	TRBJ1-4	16	TGTGCCAGCAGCTCAGGATCCGGGACGTCGGATGAAAAACTGTTTTTT	CASSSGSGTSDEKLFF
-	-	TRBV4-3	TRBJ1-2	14	TGCGCCAGCAGCCAAGAGACAGTAGCCAGGAGCTACACCTTC	CASSQETVARSYTF